What follows are 29 T cell receptor beta chains derived from one specimen sequenced in a study of blood T cell repertoires in COVID-19. The table came from immunoSEQ multiplex PCR; TCRdb's copy has only in-frame clones and leaves some out. In the table there are a few hundred thousand clones, approximately 88% of which are singletons. Sequencing was carried out using PBMCs or T cells enriched from blood (not recorded which). Receptor source: a woman aged 40 to 55 who had been exposed to COVID-19.

This chain links TRBV5-6 with TRBJ2-3; D gene unclear. The CDR3 covers 16 residues. Germline CDR1 is SGHDT and CDR2 is YYEEEE. V was trimmed by 0 bases and J by 3 bases, leaving 14 bases between them. In DNA form, the CDR3 reads TGTGCCAGCAGCTTGGTAGGAGCGAGTCAGACAGATACGCAGTATTTT. Translated, it gives CASSLVGASQTDTQYF.

The gene calls are TRBV5-1 and TRBJ2-3, with D unclear. The length of the CDR3 is 12 residues. V lost 1 base and J lost 6, with 6 bases in between. CDR1 is SGHRS and CDR2 is YFSETQ in the germline V gene. The CDR3 DNA is TGCGCCAGCAGCTTGATCAGGGATACGCAGTATTTT. This sequence encodes CASSLIRDTQYF.

This chain joins TRBV28 and TRBJ2-7; 8 nucleotides align to TRBD1. CDR3 size: 13 residues. In germline, CDR1 is MDHEN, CDR2 SYDVKM. With V trimmed by 6 bases and J by 5 bases, 6 bases remained unmatched. The chain's CDR3 is CASRGQGMNEQYF. In nucleotides, the CDR3 is TGTGCCAGCAGAGGACAGGGAATGAACGAGCAGTACTTC. Looking up the rest from reference TRBV28 and TRBJ2-7 gives the full variable domain: DVKVTQSSRYLVKRTGEKVFLECVQDMDHENMFWYRQDPGLGLRLIYFSYDVKMKEKGDIPEGYSVSREKKERFSLILESASTNQTSMYLCASRGQGMNEQYFGPGTRLTVT.

The chain employs TRBV30 and TRBJ1-1; unclear D gene. With 1 base removed from V and 7 bases from J, the gap between germline ends came to 10 bases. Germline lookup yields CDR1 GTSNPN and CDR2 SVGIG (reference sequence). The CDR3 length is 12 residues. CDR3 DNA sequence: TGTGCCTGGAGTGGGAGTGACGGTGAAGCTTTCTTT. It translates to CAWSGSDGEAFF. Using reference TRBV30 and TRBJ1-1 for the parts outside the CDR3, the full variable domain is SQTIHQWPATLVQPVGSPLSLECTVEGTSNPNLYWYRQAAGRGLQLLFYSVGIGQISSEVPQNLSASRPQDRQFILSSKKLLLSDSGFYLCAWSGSDGEAFFGQGTRLTVV.

A remark on this clone: A junction end diverges from the germline sequence, so it may reflect a read error. The chain combines TRBV7-8 with TRBJ2-1; D might be TRBD2 (5 bases). The CDR3 has 16 residues. Looked up from germline, CDR1 is SGHVS and CDR2 is FQNEAQ. CDR3 in amino acids: CASSLLAPGIYTEQFF. Here the CDR3 DNA reads TGTGCCAGCAGCTTACTAGCCCCAGGTATCTACACTGAGCAGTTCTTC.

This sequence joins TRBV19 and TRBJ1-3; D is unclear. The CDR3 contains 16 residues. Germline lookup yields CDR1 LNHDA and CDR2 SQIVND (reference sequence). V gave up 3 bases and J gave up 4 bases, with 16 bases separating them. CDR3: CASSMGGGSGGNTIYF. Here the CDR3 DNA reads TGTGCCAGTAGTATGGGCGGAGGGAGTGGAGGAAACACCATATATTTT.

The CDR3 DNA sequence: TGTGCCAGCACCTCCCCAGGGATGTTATCTGAAAAACTGTTTTTT. Translation gives CASTSPGMLSEKLFF. The chain employs TRBV28 and TRBJ1-4, with TRBD1 as a possible D gene (5 bases). Trimming took off 7 bases at V and 7 bases at J, with 19 bases between the two ends. CDR1 MDHEN and CDR2 SYDVKM come from the germline V gene. CDR3 length: 15 residues. The full variable domain, rest sourced from reference TRBV28 and TRBJ1-4, is DVKVTQSSRYLVKRTGEKVFLECVQDMDHENMFWYRQDPGLGLRLIYFSYDVKMKEKGDIPEGYSVSREKKERFSLILESASTNQTSMYLCASTSPGMLSEKLFFGSGTQLSVL.

The V and J genes are TRBV3-1 (or the pseudogene TRBV3-2) and TRBJ1-3, with TRBD1 identical over 7 bases. The CDR3 spans 14 residues. V lost 4 bases and J lost 3; bases outside the gene matches: 3. Per the germline V gene, CDR1 is LGHDT and CDR2 is YNNKEL (reference sequence). CDR3 region: CASSPGTVGNTIYF. In nucleotides, the CDR3 is TGTGCCAGCAGCCCAGGGACAGTTGGAAACACCATATATTTT.

CDR3 in amino acids: CSAPRGGQGYGYTF. CDR3 DNA sequence: TGCAGCGCTCCGAGGGGGGGACAGGGTTATGGCTACACCTTC. The chain joins TRBV29-1 to TRBJ1-2, with 9 bases lining up with TRBD1. V gave up 7 bases and J gave up 5 bases; unmatched junction bases: 11. The CDR3 consists of 14 residues. Germline V CDR1 and CDR2: SQVTM, ANQGSEA.

This clone was recorded once. The chain recombines TRBV12-5 with TRBJ2-3; 7 bases are shared with TRBD1. CDR3 length: 16 residues. Germline V gene lookup returns CDR1 LGHNT and CDR2 FRNRAP. V was pared by 4 bases and J by 0 bases, with 7 bases of the junction left unmatched. The chain's CDR3 is CASGSYRGTSTDTQYF. The CDR3 nucleotides read TGTGCTAGTGGTTCATACAGGGGAACGAGCACAGATACGCAGTATTTT.

This chain links TRBV7-2 with TRBJ1-5, with D possibly matching TRBD1 (6 bases). The CDR3 spans 13 residues. CDR1 SGHTA and CDR2 FQGNSA come from the germline V gene. With 5 bases removed from V and 6 bases from J, the gap between germline ends came to 11 bases. CDR3 sequence reads: CASSVKGGQPQHF. CDR3 coding DNA: TGTGCCAGCAGCGTAAAAGGGGGTCAGCCCCAGCATTTT.

V and J are TRBV9 and TRBJ2-2; D possibly corresponds to TRBD1 (5 bases). Trimming shortened V by 5 bases and J by 7 bases, and 18 bases separated the two germline ends. The CDR3 runs to 15 residues. Germline V lookup: CDR1 SGDLS, CDR2 YYNGEE. The CDR3 DNA follows: TGTGCCAGCAGTAATTACAGGCCCTTGGGCGGGGAGCTGTTTTTT. Translating gives CASSNYRPLGGELFF.

This chain uses TRBV9 with TRBJ1-2, with TRBD1 matching over 10 bases. Germline lookup yields CDR1 SGDLS and CDR2 YYNGEE. V lost 4 bases, J lost 13 bases, and 7 bases stayed unmatched. The CDR3 consists of 12 residues. CDR3 region: CASSKGTGVSTF. CDR3 nucleotides: TGTGCCAGCAGCAAAGGGACAGGGGTTAGCACCTTC.

This sequence joins TRBV19 and TRBJ2-1, with TRBD2 as a possible D gene (6 bases). The CDR3 loop spans 15 amino acids. Germline CDR1 is LNHDA and CDR2 is SQIVND (reference sequence). V lost 6 bases and J lost 2, with 14 bases in between. The CDR3 sequence is CASSAGNSPYNEQFF. The CDR3 DNA follows: TGTGCCAGTAGCGCGGGGAATTCTCCCTACAATGAGCAGTTCTTC.

The chain is built from TRBV6-6 and TRBJ2-1; D gene unclear. V lost 5 bases and J 5 bases, leaving 25 bases between the germline ends. From germline, CDR1 is MNHNY and CDR2 SVGAGI (reference sequence). CDR3 length equals 18 residues. The CDR3 DNA follows: TGTGCCAGCAGTCGATCGGATAGCTCCCCGAGAAATCACAATGAGCAGTTCTTC. Translating gives CASSRSDSSPRNHNEQFF.

This clone was counted a few times. J is TRBJ2-1 and V is TRBV3-1 (or the pseudogene TRBV3-2); 9 positions agree with TRBD2. The germline gives CDR1 LGHDT, CDR2 YNNKEL (reference sequence). V dropped 4 bases and J dropped 3; count of bases not matched to a gene: 10. This CDR3 region has 17 residues. The CDR3 is CASSLRVSGGNYNEQFF. CDR3 coding DNA: TGTGCCAGCAGCCTCCGGGTTAGCGGGGGAAACTACAATGAGCAGTTCTTC.

The rearrangement links TRBV3-1 (or the pseudogene TRBV3-2) to TRBJ2-5, with D maybe TRBD2 (5 bases). V lost 4 bases and J lost 4, with 16 bases in between. The V gene's germline CDR1 is LGHDT and CDR2 YNNKEL (reference sequence). This CDR3 spans 15 amino acids. CDR3: CASSPFEGRGETQYF. As DNA, the CDR3 is TGTGCCAGCAGCCCTTTTGAGGGTCGGGGAGAGACCCAGTACTTC.

The V call is TRBV28, the J call TRBJ2-7; D possibly corresponds to TRBD2 (5 bases). The CDR3 sequence is 13 residues long. Germline V gene lookup returns CDR1 MDHEN and CDR2 SYDVKM. Trimming removed 8 bases at V and 5 bases at J, with 16 bases between. CDR3 nucleotide sequence: TGTGCCAGCCGTGGGGAGTTACGCGACGAGCAGTACTTC. The encoded protein is CASRGELRDEQYF.

This chain joins TRBV11-3 and TRBJ2-5; 7 bases are a match to TRBD1. CDR1 is SGHNT and CDR2 is YENEEA in the germline V gene. The CDR3 runs to 13 residues. V gave up 6 bases and J gave up 4 bases; unmatched junction bases: 5. The CDR3 loop reads CASRGGAGETQYF. The CDR3 region has the DNA TGTGCCAGCAGAGGGGGCGCGGGAGAGACCCAGTACTTC. The complete variable domain, with remaining parts taken from reference TRBV11-3 and TRBJ2-5, reads EAGVVQSPRYKIIEKKQPVAFWCNPISGHNTLYWYLQNLGQGPELLIRYENEEAVDDSQLPKDRFSAERLKGVDSTLKIQPAELGDSAVYLCASRGGAGETQYFGPGTRLLVL.

This clone appeared a few times. J is TRBJ2-1 and V is TRBV7-9, with a tentative D call TRBD1 (5 bases). The V end lost 5 bases, the J end lost 0 bases, and 11 bases lay between the germline ends. This CDR3 is built from 15 residues. Germline V gene lookup returns CDR1 SEHNR and CDR2 FQNEAQ (reference sequence). The CDR3 loop reads CASSVQASSYNEQFF. CDR3 sequence (DNA): TGTGCCAGCAGCGTACAGGCCAGCTCCTACAATGAGCAGTTCTTC.

This rearrangement joins TRBV19 to TRBJ2-3; D ambiguous. Germline CDR1 LNHDA, CDR2 SQIVND (reference sequence). This CDR3 comprises 15 residues. Deletions cut 3 bases from V and 2 bases from J, with 12 bases between. The CDR3 reads CASSMGLPDTDTQYF. The CDR3 coding sequence is TGTGCCAGTAGTATGGGCCTACCTGACACAGATACGCAGTATTTT.

The chain couples TRBV27 to TRBJ2-2; D perhaps matches TRBD2 (6 bases). V lost 6 bases and J 4 bases, leaving 18 bases between the germline ends. Looked up from germline, CDR1 is MNHEY and CDR2 is SMNVEV (reference sequence). CDR3 size: 16 residues. The CDR3 loop reads CASRPVGAGSTGELFF. DNA of the CDR3: TGTGCCAGCAGACCCGTTGGGGCGGGGAGCACCGGGGAGCTGTTTTTT.

This clone occurred many times. An end of the junction does not agree with germline; a read error may underlie this. This chain links TRBV5-1 with TRBJ1-2; D not resolved. CDR3 length: 12 amino acids. In germline, CDR1 is SGHRS, CDR2 YFSETQ. The CDR3 sequence: CASYHPIEGYTF. The DNA of the CDR3 is TGTGCCAGCTACCATCCCATAGAAGGCTACACCTTC.

This chain uses TRBV7-6 with TRBJ2-5; 11 bases are a match to TRBD2. Germline CDR1 reads SGHVS; CDR2 reads FNYEAQ. V gave up 4 bases and J gave up 2 bases; unmatched junction bases: 9. There are 17 residues in the CDR3. CDR3 amino acids: CASSSGLAGGLQETQYF. For the CDR3, the DNA is TGTGCCAGCAGCTCCGGGCTAGCGGGGGGATTACAAGAGACCCAGTACTTC.

The CDR3, as DNA: TGTGCCAGAAGCGAGAGGACAGGAGCCGTGGATACCTTC. Translation gives CARSERTGAVDTF. The chain joins TRBV7-8 to TRBJ1-2; 7 positions agree with TRBD1. CDR3 length: 13 amino acids. Germline-derived CDR1 and CDR2 are SGHVS and FQNEAQ. The J segment lost 14 bases and the V segment lost 9 bases, leaving 18 bases of the junction unmatched.

A word on this clone: Its ends do not fully match the called genes, so a read error is possible. The chain joins TRBV7-7 to TRBJ2-2; D unresolved. The CDR3 has 12 amino acids. Germline V CDR1 and CDR2: SSHAT, FNYEAQ (reference sequence). The CDR3 is CASTLLSGELFF. CDR3 in DNA: TGTGCTAGCACCCTGCTAAGCGGGGAGCTGTTTTTT.

CDR3 nucleotide sequence: TGTGCCAGCAGTTTGGGACAGAAGACTGAAGCTTTCTTT. This encodes CASSLGQKTEAFF. The rearrangement joins TRBV12-3 or TRBV12-4 to TRBJ1-1; 7 bases are shared with TRBD1. The ends lost 3 bases at V and 5 bases at J; junction bases unmatched: 3. The CDR3 sequence is 13 residues long.

DNA for the CDR3: TGCAGCGTTGACGCCGAGGGGGCTTATGGCTACACCTTC. Protein sequence: CSVDAEGAYGYTF. The chain carries TRBV29-1 and TRBJ1-2, with TRBD1 matching 7 bases. V lost 3 bases, J lost 5 bases, and 6 bases stayed unmatched. The CDR3 has 13 amino acids. The germline V gene encodes CDR1 SQVTM and CDR2 ANQGSEA.

This clone has a single count. The rearrangement uses TRBV4-3 and TRBJ2-2; a weak D match, TRBD1 (6 bases). Trimming shortened V by 4 bases and J by 1 base, and 13 bases separated the two germline ends. Germline CDR1 reads LGHNA; CDR2 reads YSLEER. The CDR3 totals 16 residues. CDR3 sequence: CASSLTADRNTGELFF. CDR3 nucleotide sequence: TGCGCCAGCAGCCTAACCGCGGACAGGAACACCGGGGAGCTGTTTTTT.